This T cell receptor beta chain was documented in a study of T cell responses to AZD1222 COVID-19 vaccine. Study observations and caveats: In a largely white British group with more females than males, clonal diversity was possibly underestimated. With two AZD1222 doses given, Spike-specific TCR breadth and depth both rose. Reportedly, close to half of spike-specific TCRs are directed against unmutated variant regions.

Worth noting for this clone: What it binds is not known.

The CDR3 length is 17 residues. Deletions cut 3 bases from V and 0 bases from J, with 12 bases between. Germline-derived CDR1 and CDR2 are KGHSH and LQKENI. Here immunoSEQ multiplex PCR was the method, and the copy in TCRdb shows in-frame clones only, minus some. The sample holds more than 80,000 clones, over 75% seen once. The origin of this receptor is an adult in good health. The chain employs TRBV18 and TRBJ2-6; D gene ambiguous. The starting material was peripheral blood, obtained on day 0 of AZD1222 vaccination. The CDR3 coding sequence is TGTGCCAGCTCACCCGTGGCACCACCCTCTGGGGCCAACGTCCTGACTTTC. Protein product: CASSPVAPPSGANVLTF.